This T cell receptor beta chain was observed in a study of blood T cell repertoires in COVID-19. Study-wide context: Spain, Italy and the United States supplied samples that represented acute and convalescent COVID-19. The analysed material was cDNA or gDNA that came from T cells, B-cell-depleted T cells, or PBMCs.

In its sample, this clone was seen once. Original analysis: Reference gene primer amplification in the assay estimated nucleated cell counts. Sequencing was performed with immunoSEQ multiplex PCR; in TCRdb, only in-frame clones are kept and a portion is missing. That table furnishes V, J and clone size, whereas the DNA furnished D and trimming. The repertoire includes roughly 110,000 clones, 81% of them detected once, and 10% sits in the top ten. Germline assignment: CDR1 SQVTM and CDR2 ANQGSEA. V was cut by 5 bases and J by 7 bases, with 24 bases left in between. The CDR3 runs 16 residues. The source material was peripheral blood. This sequence was found in a human donor in a cohort sampled during active COVID-19. V and J are TRBV29-1 and TRBJ1-3; D possibly corresponds to TRBD1 (6 bases). CDR3 region: CSVPSPTGLSSNTIYF. CDR3 DNA sequence: TGCAGCGTTCCAAGCCCCACAGGGCTATCTAGTAACACCATATATTTT.